Below are 20 T cell receptor beta chains sequenced from a single sample in a study of blood T cell repertoires in COVID-19. This table comes from immunoSEQ multiplex PCR, and its TCRdb copy is limited to in-frame clones, with some not included. This repertoire shows some 300,000 clones, 70% to 90% found once; its top ten account for over 3.5%. The sequenced sample consisted of PBMCs or T cells enriched from blood (not recorded which). These receptors were collected from a man aged 25-40 years who had recovered from COVID-19.

The rearrangement joins TRBV18 to TRBJ1-2; 7 bases align to TRBD1. CDR1 is KGHSH and CDR2 is LQKENI in the germline V gene. The CDR3 consists of 15 residues. V lost 0 bases, J lost 7 bases, and 8 bases stayed unmatched. CDR3 amino acids: CASSPPTGRYAGYTF. The CDR3 DNA reads TGTGCCAGCTCACCACCGACAGGGAGGTACGCTGGCTACACCTTC.

This clone has at least ten counts. J is TRBJ2-7 and V is TRBV18; 7 nucleotides line up with TRBD2. Per germline, CDR1 KGHSH and CDR2 LQKENI. J gave up 5 bases and V 1 base, and 14 bases lay outside the gene matches. The CDR3 length is 17 residues. The CDR3 is CASSPLAGTGGLNEQYF. The CDR3, as DNA: TGTGCCAGCTCACCACTCGCCGGGACGGGGGGATTAAACGAGCAGTACTTC.

The chain has TRBV3-1 (or the pseudogene TRBV3-2) and TRBJ1-4; D might be TRBD1 (5 bases). V shed 0 bases and J shed 7 bases, with 12 bases lying between them. In germline, CDR1 is LGHDT, CDR2 YNNKEL (reference sequence). The CDR3 runs to 15 residues. In DNA form, the CDR3 reads TGTGCCAGCAGCCAAGATCCAGGGTTGTTTGAAAAACTGTTTTTT. Translated, it gives CASSQDPGLFEKLFF.

The chain recombines TRBV5-8 with TRBJ2-3; unclear D gene. Germline V gene lookup returns CDR1 SGHTS and CDR2 YDEGEE. Trimming took 5 bases from V and 2 from J, leaving 12 bases between them. The CDR3 has 14 amino acids. CDR3 sequence reads: CASSSWANTDTQYF. The DNA of the CDR3 is TGTGCCAGCAGTAGTTGGGCAAACACAGATACGCAGTATTTT.

V and J are TRBV14 and TRBJ1-5; D might be TRBD1 (5 bases). Trimming removed 6 bases from V and 2 bases from J, with 14 bases in between. The CDR3 has 15 residues. Germline CDR1 is SGHDN and CDR2 is FVKESK. Here the CDR3 reads CASSPNGRGNQPQHF. CDR3 nucleotides: TGTGCCAGCAGTCCAAACGGCAGGGGCAATCAGCCCCAGCATTTT.

This rearrangement joins TRBV20-1 to TRBJ2-7; 7 bases agree with TRBD2. Per the germline V gene, CDR1 is DFQATT and CDR2 is SNEGSKA (reference sequence). This CDR3 contains 13 residues. V gave up 3 bases and J gave up 7 bases; unmatched junction bases: 9. The DNA of the CDR3 is TGCAGTGCTAGTCAGGCACCCGGGGGGGAGCAGTACTTC. Translating gives CSASQAPGGEQYF.

The chain carries TRBV5-5 and TRBJ2-7, with 8 bases aligning to TRBD1. Germline V CDR1 and CDR2: SGHKS, YYEKEE (reference sequence). There are 14 residues in the CDR3. With 5 bases clipped from V and 3 bases from J, the junction kept 7 bases outside the gene matches. The CDR3 loop is CASRPTGVFYEQYF. In DNA, the CDR3 is TGTGCCAGCAGGCCGACAGGGGTCTTCTACGAGCAGTACTTC.

This chain joins TRBV7-6 and TRBJ1-1, with 9 bases aligning to TRBD1. In germline, CDR1 is SGHVS, CDR2 FNYEAQ. V dropped 0 bases and J dropped 6; count of bases not matched to a gene: 5. The CDR3 length is 15 residues. CDR3 in amino acids: CASSLARTGVAEAFF. DNA of the CDR3: TGTGCCAGCAGCTTAGCCCGGACAGGGGTGGCTGAAGCTTTCTTT.

The chain has TRBV9 and TRBJ2-3; TRBD2 is a possible D gene (5 bases). The ends were cut back, 4 bases at V and 1 base at J, with 13 bases in the middle. This CDR3 is built from 15 residues. Germline V gives CDR1 SGDLS, CDR2 YYNGEE. CDR3 in DNA: TGTGCCAGCAGCCCACGGGGAAGTGGCACAGATACGCAGTATTTT. Translating it yields CASSPRGSGTDTQYF.

This clone occurred a few times. The gene calls are TRBV7-9 and TRBJ1-2, with D tentatively TRBD1 (5 bases). The CDR3 is 14 amino acids. Germline assignment: CDR1 SEHNR and CDR2 FQNEAQ (reference sequence). Trimming took off 3 bases at V and 6 bases at J, with 14 bases between the two ends. The DNA for the CDR3 is TGTGCCAGCAGCTTTATAAGGGGAAGAGATGGCTACACCTTC. Translating gives CASSFIRGRDGYTF.

In its sample, this clone was seen once. V is TRBV27 and J is TRBJ2-7, with 9 nucleotides matching TRBD2. Germline CDR1 MNHEY, CDR2 SMNVEV (reference sequence). V shed 5 bases and J 2 bases; nucleotides not matched to a gene: 4. The length of the CDR3 is 14 residues. In DNA, the CDR3 is TGTGCCAGCAGTACAGCGGGGGGTACCTACGAGCAGTACTTC. Encoded protein: CASSTAGGTYEQYF.

The V and J genes are TRBV10-2 and TRBJ2-1, with TRBD2 matching over 8 bases. The V gene's germline CDR1 is WSHSY and CDR2 SAAADI. Trimming took 8 bases from V and 8 from J; bases not matched to a gene: 2. The CDR3 sequence is 11 residues long. The CDR3 coding sequence is TGCGCCAGCGTGCGGGGGGATGAGCAGTTCTTC. It yields the protein CASVRGDEQFF.

The chain uses TRBV27 and TRBJ1-2; 7 nucleotides match TRBD1. V was pared by 5 bases and J by 8 bases, with 17 bases of the junction left unmatched. CDR1 MNHEY and CDR2 SMNVEV come from the germline V gene (reference sequence). The CDR3 length is 16 residues. CDR3 in DNA: TGTGCCAGCAGTGACGGGACAGAACCCCAGCGGAGGGGCTACACCTTC. This gives the protein CASSDGTEPQRRGYTF.

V and J are TRBV19 and TRBJ1-2; the D gene is possibly TRBD1 (6 bases). V lost 9 bases and J 6 bases, leaving 20 bases between the germline ends. The germline CDR1 and CDR2 sequences are LNHDA and SQIVND (reference sequence). There are 14 residues in the CDR3. The CDR3 is CASRPGGAKNGYTF. DNA of the CDR3: TGTGCCAGCCGACCGGGGGGGGCTAAGAATGGCTACACCTTC.

The chain couples TRBV9 to TRBJ2-7; TRBD1 is a possible D gene (6 bases). Per germline, CDR1 SGDLS and CDR2 YYNGEE. V shed 3 bases and J shed 4 bases, with 14 bases lying between them. The CDR3 consists of 14 residues. CDR3 amino acids: CASSAGAQRYEQYF. The CDR3 DNA is TGTGCCAGCAGCGCAGGGGCCCAACGGTACGAGCAGTACTTC.

The chain has TRBV5-6 and TRBJ2-2; D is undetermined. The ends were cut back, 0 bases at V and 2 bases at J, with 2 bases in the middle. This CDR3 comprises 13 residues. Germline assignment: CDR1 SGHDT and CDR2 YYEEEE. CDR3 in DNA: TGTGCCAGCAGCTTGGTAAACACCGGGGAGCTGTTTTTT. Translating it yields CASSLVNTGELFF.

The chain combines TRBV6-1 with TRBJ2-3, with TRBD1 matching 7 bases. Germline V gene sequence: CDR1 MNHNS, CDR2 SASEGT. The J segment lost 3 bases and the V segment lost 1 base, leaving 1 base of the junction unmatched. The CDR3 sequence is 14 residues long. CDR3 loop: CASSEDRGTDTQYF. Written as DNA, the CDR3 is TGTGCCAGCAGTGAAGACAGGGGAACAGATACGCAGTATTTT.

This clone was counted once. The chain links TRBV18 to TRBJ1-2; D unresolved. This CDR3 contains 14 residues. Trimming pared 3 bases from V and 2 bases from J, leaving 10 bases between. Germline loops: CDR1 KGHSH, CDR2 LQKENI. DNA of the CDR3: TGTGCCAGCTCACCGGCCGTCCTCAACTATGGCTACACCTTC. Encoded protein: CASSPAVLNYGYTF.

The chain is built from TRBV9 and TRBJ2-5, with 12 bases that match TRBD2. J lost 4 bases, V lost 4 bases, and 14 bases had no gene match. CDR1 and CDR2 (germline): SGDLS, YYNGEE. The CDR3 is 18 residues long. The CDR3 region has the DNA TGTGCCAGCAGCCCCCGGACTAGCGGGGACCCTTACGGAGAGACCCAGTACTTC. Amino acids: CASSPRTSGDPYGETQYF.

This rearrangement joins TRBV18 to TRBJ1-6, with no clear D. Trimming shortened V by 2 bases and J by 5 bases, and 10 bases separated the two germline ends. The CDR3 is made up of 15 amino acids. Germline values: CDR1 KGHSH, CDR2 LQKENI. The CDR3 nucleotides are TGTGCCAGCTCACCAGACCGGGGTCATAATTCACCCCTCCACTTT. As protein: CASSPDRGHNSPLHF.